The T cell receptor beta chain described here comes from a study of blood T cell repertoires in COVID-19. Repertoires were generated with immunoSEQ multiplex PCR, while TCRdb's copy carries only in-frame clones and drops some. Counted here are approximately 260,000 clones, about 89% occurring once; the ten biggest clones make up under 2.5%. Two negative PCRs, clearance, or symptom resolution characterized the recovered Cohort 3 donors. This TCR was sampled from a woman aged 18-29 years who had recovered from COVID-19. Material: PBMCs or T cells enriched from blood (not recorded which).

The CDR3 sequence is CASSTGMNYGYTF. CDR3 in DNA: TGTGCCAGCAGTACGGGAATGAACTATGGCTACACCTTC. This sequence joins TRBV27 and TRBJ1-2; D remains ambiguous. Germline V gene sequence: CDR1 MNHEY, CDR2 SMNVEV (reference sequence). The CDR3 is 13 residues long. The V end lost 5 bases, the J end lost 2 bases, and 9 bases lay between the germline ends.